Each of the 32 T cell receptor beta chains below was sequenced from the same sample in a study of blood T cell repertoires in COVID-19. Only in-frame clones appear in the TCRdb table, and some are missing; sequencing was by immunoSEQ multiplex PCR. The sample holds approximately 180,000 clones; 82% are singletons and the top ten take 5.2%. Sequencing input: PBMCs or T cells enriched from blood (not recorded which). These receptors all come from a woman between 55 and 75 years old with acute COVID-19.

This chain joins TRBV19 and TRBJ1-6; D is ambiguous. V was trimmed by 1 base and J by 7 bases, leaving 8 bases between them. This CDR3 is 14 amino acids long. The germline gives CDR1 LNHDA, CDR2 SQIVND (reference sequence). In DNA form, the CDR3 reads TGTGCCAGTAGTATAGCGTCAGTGAATTCACCCCTCCACTTT. Amino acid sequence: CASSIASVNSPLHF.

The chain employs TRBV6-1 and TRBJ2-4; 7 nucleotides match TRBD1. Germline loops: CDR1 MNHNS, CDR2 SASEGT. The CDR3 is 16 amino acids. With V trimmed by 3 bases and J by 0 bases, 5 bases remained unmatched. The CDR3 bases are TGTGCCAGCAGTGACCGGGACAGACTAGCCAAAAACATTCAGTACTTC. Translated, it gives CASSDRDRLAKNIQYF.

This clone appeared a single time. This chain connects TRBV11-2 to TRBJ2-2; a weak D match, TRBD1 (5 bases). The CDR3 has 14 residues. CDR1 is SGHAT and CDR2 is FQNNGV in the germline V gene. Trimming removed 4 bases at V and 5 bases at J, with 11 bases between. DNA for the CDR3: TGTGCCAGCAGCTCCAGGGTAGGAACCGGGGAGCTGTTTTTT. Amino acids: CASSSRVGTGELFF.

The rearrangement links TRBV27 to TRBJ1-5; D remains ambiguous. Between the trimmed V and J ends, which lost 2 bases and 5 bases, there was a span of 13 bases. Germline CDR1 reads MNHEY; CDR2 reads SMNVEV (reference sequence). The CDR3 runs to 15 residues. The CDR3, as DNA: TGTGCCAGCAGTTTACACCGAGGGCGTGATCAGCCCCAGCATTTT. It specifies CASSLHRGRDQPQHF.

V gene TRBV4-2 combines with J gene TRBJ2-2; D is possibly TRBD2 (5 bases). CDR1 is LGHNA, CDR2 YNFKEQ, per germline. Trimming pared 3 bases from V and 2 bases from J, leaving 10 bases between. CDR3 length: 15 amino acids. The CDR3 reads CASSQEDRNTGELFF. CDR3 nucleotide sequence: TGTGCCAGCAGCCAGGAGGACCGTAACACCGGGGAGCTGTTTTTT.

This rearrangement joins TRBV6-1 to TRBJ2-7; 8 nucleotides agree with TRBD2. This CDR3 comprises 16 residues. The germline CDR1 and CDR2 sequences are MNHNS and SASEGT. After removal of 3 bases from V and 3 bases from J, the junction contained 10 bases not matched to a gene. CDR3 sequence reads: CASSEGAGRGFYEQYF. The CDR3 coding sequence is TGTGCCAGCAGTGAGGGGGCCGGGAGGGGGTTCTACGAGCAGTACTTC.

In this sample, this clone turned up a few times. The chain uses TRBV3-1 (or the pseudogene TRBV3-2) and TRBJ2-1; 8 bases align to TRBD2. CDR3 length: 14 amino acids. V lost 4 bases and J lost 6; bases outside the gene matches: 5. Germline V gene lookup returns CDR1 LGHDT and CDR2 YNNKEL (reference sequence). CDR3 in amino acids: CASSLSGGRNEQFF. DNA for the CDR3: TGTGCCAGCAGCCTAAGCGGGGGCCGCAATGAGCAGTTCTTC.

This rearrangement joins TRBV5-6 to TRBJ1-2; 7 bases line up with TRBD1. The trim removed 6 bases at V and 5 bases at J, leaving 7 bases unmatched. This CDR3 comprises 13 residues. Germline V gives CDR1 SGHDT, CDR2 YYEEEE. CDR3 sequence (DNA): TGTGCCAGCACCTTCCGGGACAGATATGGCTACACCTTC. Amino acid sequence: CASTFRDRYGYTF.

This chain links TRBV19 with TRBJ2-3; the match to TRBD2 covers 8 bases. V lost 3 bases and J lost 8; bases outside the gene matches: 13. The germline V gene has CDR1 LNHDA and CDR2 SQIVND (reference sequence). The CDR3 covers 16 residues. The CDR3 DNA sequence: TGTGCCAGTAGTATTTCGGGATCGGGAGGGCGATCTACGCAGTATTTT. Protein product: CASSISGSGGRSTQYF.

The chain recombines TRBV6-6 with TRBJ1-1; possible D gene TRBD1, 5 bases. The CDR3 is 15 amino acids. CDR1 is MNHNY and CDR2 is SVGAGI in the germline V gene (reference sequence). V shed 8 bases and J shed 4 bases, with 20 bases lying between them. The CDR3 region is CASRPQGGQSTEAFF. DNA of the CDR3: TGTGCCAGCCGCCCCCAGGGAGGGCAGAGCACTGAAGCTTTCTTT.

J is TRBJ2-1 and V is TRBV7-2; D might be TRBD2 (5 bases). CDR1 and CDR2 (germline): SGHTA, FQGNSA. Trimming left V 1 base short and J 6 bases short, with 10 bases between. This CDR3 region has 14 residues. This CDR3 is CASSLGGLANEQFF. The CDR3 coding sequence is TGTGCCAGCAGCTTAGGCGGGCTAGCCAATGAGCAGTTCTTC.

The chain uses TRBV9 and TRBJ2-5; weak D call: TRBD2 (5 bases). V was clipped by 4 bases and J by 4 bases, with 14 bases between them. Germline CDR1 reads SGDLS; CDR2 reads YYNGEE. The CDR3 consists of 14 residues. DNA for the CDR3: TGTGCCAGCAGCCCAAGGCGGGTTGGAGAGACCCAGTACTTC. This gives the protein CASSPRRVGETQYF.

The rearrangement links TRBV6-2 or TRBV6-3 to TRBJ1-2, with D possibly matching TRBD1 (5 bases). This CDR3 contains 13 residues. Germline V gene sequence: CDR1 MNHEY, CDR2 SVGEGT. Trimming took 6 bases from V and 8 from J, leaving 16 bases between them. The CDR3 loop is CASSLTGNYGYTF. CDR3 DNA sequence: TGTGCCAGCAGCTTAACAGGAAATTACGGCTACACCTTC.

V and J are TRBV10-2 and TRBJ2-6; TRBD1 aligns across 9 bases. J lost 1 base, V lost 2 bases, and 3 bases had no gene match. CDR3 length equals 17 residues. The germline V gene has CDR1 WSHSY and CDR2 SAAADI. The CDR3 DNA follows: TGCGCCAGCAGTGAGGGGACAGGGCTATCTGGGGCCAACGTCCTGACTTTC. It is translated as CASSEGTGLSGANVLTF.

This clone appeared once. The chain uses TRBV21-1 and TRBJ2-2; TRBD2, as called in the table, went unchecked against the DNA. TRBV21-1 is a documented pseudogene. The CDR3 length is 18 residues. The CDR3 spells CASSNRPGTSINTGELFF. The DNA of the CDR3 is TGTGCCAGCAGCAATAGACCCGGGACTAGCATAAACACCGGGGAGCTGTTTTTT.

The chain has TRBV7-9 and TRBJ2-3; TRBD1 matches 10 bases. Germline CDR1 reads SEHNR; CDR2 reads FQNEAQ (reference sequence). Trimming took 5 bases from V and 2 from J; bases not matched to a gene: 7. The length of the CDR3 is 16 residues. This chain's CDR3 is CASSPGTGVDTDTQYF. CDR3 DNA: TGTGCCAGCAGCCCCGGGACAGGGGTTGACACAGATACGCAGTATTTT.

This clone has more than one count but fewer than ten. This chain connects TRBV5-4 to TRBJ1-2; maybe TRBD1 (6 bases). Germline lookup yields CDR1 SGHNT and CDR2 YYREEE (reference sequence). The length of the CDR3 is 15 residues. Trimming removed 0 bases at V and 4 bases at J, with 13 bases between. The CDR3 DNA reads TGTGCCAGCAGCTTGGGAGGACAGAGCTCCTATGGCTACACCTTC. Its translation is CASSLGGQSSYGYTF.

V and J are TRBV10-3 and TRBJ2-7; no definite D call. The CDR3 runs to 13 residues. V was clipped by 2 bases and J by 3 bases, with 8 bases between them. Germline loops: CDR1 ENHRY, CDR2 SYGVKD. CDR3 sequence (DNA): TGTGCCATCAGTGAGGGCATATACTACGAGCAGTACGTC. As protein: CAISEGIYYEQYV.

V gene TRBV7-9 combines with J gene TRBJ2-7; no reliable D call. The CDR3 runs to 13 residues. Germline CDR1 SEHNR, CDR2 FQNEAQ (reference sequence). V dropped 5 bases and J dropped 5 bases, with 13 bases sitting between them. CDR3 nucleotides: TGTGCCAGCAGCCTACGCGTCACGCACGAGCAGTACTTC. It specifies CASSLRVTHEQYF.

A note on this clone: This CDR3 is also generated by other DNA sequences in the sample. The rearrangement uses TRBV2 and TRBJ1-1; a weak D match, TRBD1 (6 bases). The CDR3 spans 14 residues. The V end lost 5 bases, the J end lost 0 bases, and 10 bases lay between the germline ends. Germline V gene sequence: CDR1 SNHLY, CDR2 FYNNEI. CDR3 residues: CASSLGQLNTEAFF. In nucleotides, the CDR3 is TGTGCCAGCAGTCTAGGACAGTTGAACACTGAAGCTTTCTTT.

The chain joins TRBV18 to TRBJ2-2, with TRBD2 identical over 7 bases. Germline V gene lookup returns CDR1 KGHSH and CDR2 LQKENI. The CDR3 loop spans 15 amino acids. J was trimmed by 3 bases and V by 5 bases; bases with no gene match: 6. The CDR3 nucleotides are TGTGCCAGCTCATCGGGGGGAGTAGACACCGGGGAGCTGTTTTTT. Protein: CASSSGGVDTGELFF.

The rearrangement links TRBV7-2 to TRBJ2-3; 7 nucleotides line up with TRBD2. Germline V gene data show CDR1 as SGHTA and CDR2 as FQGNSA. The trim removed 4 bases at V and 4 bases at J, leaving 5 bases unmatched. The CDR3 runs to 14 residues. CDR3 protein: CASSSRAGADTQYF. The CDR3 DNA reads as TGTGCCAGCAGCTCAAGGGCGGGAGCAGATACGCAGTATTTT. The full variable domain, its missing parts supplied by reference TRBV7-2 and TRBJ2-3, is GAGVSQSPSNKVTEKGKDVELRCDPISGHTALYWYRQSLGQGLEFLIYFQGNSAPDKSGLPSDRFSAERTGGSVSTLTIQRTQQEDSAVYLCASSSRAGADTQYFGPGTRLTVL.

In DNA, the CDR3 is TGTGCCAGCAGCGCGATCCGGGACAGGGAGGTCCTTGAGCAGTTCTTC. This gives the protein CASSAIRDREVLEQFF. This chain uses TRBV9 with TRBJ2-1, with 9 positions matching TRBD1. Per the germline V gene, CDR1 is SGDLS and CDR2 is YYNGEE. This CDR3 has 16 amino acids. J was trimmed by 9 bases and V by 3 bases; bases with no gene match: 13.

This clone was recorded a few times. The chain is built from TRBV7-9 and TRBJ2-5, with D possibly matching TRBD2 (6 bases). CDR3 length: 19 amino acids. Trimming cost V 0 bases and J 2 bases, with 22 bases left between them. CDR1 SEHNR and CDR2 FQNEAQ come from the germline V gene (reference sequence). The CDR3 nucleotides read TGTGCCAGCAGCTTAGCGGGGGTGCTTAGGCAGGGAGGACAAGAGACCCAGTACTTC. The encoded protein is CASSLAGVLRQGGQETQYF.

The rearrangement links TRBV27 to TRBJ1-1; no reliable D call. CDR1 and CDR2 (germline): MNHEY, SMNVEV (reference sequence). V shed 3 bases and J shed 3 bases, with 17 bases lying between them. The CDR3 totals 16 residues. CDR3: CASSFSRPGWDTEAFF. As DNA, the CDR3 is TGTGCCAGCAGTTTCTCACGTCCGGGGTGGGACACTGAAGCTTTCTTT.

The chain uses TRBV5-7 and TRBJ1-3, with D perhaps matching TRBD1 (5 bases). TRBV5-7 is noted as an ORF with a role that remains uncertain. This CDR3 contains 15 residues. The V and J ends lost 2 bases and 4 bases respectively, with 13 bases between them. This chain's CDR3 is CASSLWDSGGNTIYF. In DNA form, the CDR3 reads TGTGCCAGCAGCTTATGGGACTCCGGCGGAAACACCATATATTTT.

This clone was counted once. Sequence at one end of the junction differs from germline and may be a read error. This chain joins TRBV7-6 and TRBJ2-5, with 10 bases identical to TRBD1. The germline V gene encodes CDR1 SGHVS and CDR2 FNYEAQ. The CDR3 is 16 amino acids. The CDR3 loop reads CASCLGDRGLGETQYF. CDR3 nucleotides: TGTGCCAGCTGCTTAGGCGACAGGGGGCTCGGGGAGACCCAGTACTTC.

The rearrangement joins TRBV5-8 to TRBJ2-3; D possibly corresponds to TRBD1 (5 bases). Trimming removed 0 bases from V and 0 bases from J, with 8 bases in between. CDR1 SGHTS and CDR2 YDEGEE come from the germline V gene. The CDR3 spans 15 residues. CDR3 sequence (DNA): TGTGCCAGCAGCTTGGGACAGAGAAGCACAGATACGCAGTATTTT. This sequence encodes CASSLGQRSTDTQYF.

The chain recombines TRBV18 with TRBJ1-6; perhaps TRBD1 as D (5 bases). CDR3 length: 17 amino acids. Germline CDR1 is KGHSH and CDR2 is LQKENI. V was cut by 3 bases and J by 9 bases, with 21 bases left in between. CDR3 protein: CASSPRTHDSLSSPLHF. The CDR3 DNA reads TGTGCCAGCTCACCCCGAACGCATGACAGTTTGAGTTCACCCCTCCACTTT.

The rearrangement uses TRBV5-1 and TRBJ2-7; D unresolved. CDR1 and CDR2 from the germline V gene are SGHRS and YFSETQ. This CDR3 region has 12 residues. Trimming left V 2 bases short and J 3 bases short, with 6 bases between. CDR3 residues: CASSFSDYEQYF. The CDR3 DNA is TGCGCCAGCAGCTTCTCAGACTACGAGCAGTACTTC.

This chain uses TRBV11-2 with TRBJ2-7, with 8 bases lining up with TRBD1. Looked up from germline, CDR1 is SGHAT and CDR2 is FQNNGV. Losses at the gene ends were 5 bases for V and 2 bases for J; bases not matched to a gene: 11. The CDR3 loop spans 16 amino acids. The chain's CDR3 is CASSAIKRDRPYEQYF. DNA for the CDR3: TGTGCCAGCAGCGCAATTAAGAGGGACAGGCCCTACGAGCAGTACTTC.

The V and J genes are TRBV6-5 and TRBJ2-1, with D unclear. This CDR3 region has 13 residues. V lost 4 bases and J lost 13, with 17 bases in between. Germline lookup yields CDR1 MNHEY and CDR2 SVGAGI. The CDR3 sequence: CASSSRPGAIQFF. CDR3 nucleotides: TGTGCCAGCAGTTCCCGGCCGGGTGCAATCCAGTTCTTC.